The next 6 T cell receptor beta chains were all read from a single sample in a study of T cell repertoires in cytomegalovirus infection. Using its own MiXCR run on the reads, TCRdb lists one record per CDR3 protein. The table shows more than 400,000 distinct CDR3 sequences, with around a quarter occurring only once. Sequencing was done on a sample of PBMCs. These receptor sequences come from a human donor in good health (CMV status not recorded). Some clones in this sample may be carry-over from other donors' samples.

The table lists this clonotype with many counts. The CDR3 sequence: CASSFRTSTGELFF. The CDR3 DNA is TGTGCCAGCAGCTTTCGTACATCCACCGGGGAGCTGTTTTTT. The chain combines TRBV7-9 with TRBJ2-2; no clear D. V dropped 3 bases and J dropped 4 bases, with 9 bases sitting between them. The length of the CDR3 is 14 residues. Germline CDR1 SEHNR, CDR2 FQNEAQ (reference sequence). The whole variable domain, remainder taken from reference TRBV7-9 and TRBJ2-2, is DTGVSQNPRHKITKRGQNVTFRCDPISEHNRLYWYRQTLGQGPEFLTYFQNEAQLEKSRLLSDRFSAERPKGSFSTLEIQRTEQGDSAMYLCASSFRTSTGELFFGEGSRLTVL.

V and J are TRBV27 and TRBJ2-1; D gene unclear. V lost 5 bases and J lost 2, with 19 bases in between. This CDR3 region has 17 residues. The V gene's germline CDR1 is MNHEY and CDR2 SMNVEV (reference sequence). The CDR3 DNA sequence: TGTGCCAGCAGTCCTGGGGTGATGGATCCTCCCTACAATGAGCAGTTCTTC. This gives the protein CASSPGVMDPPYNEQFF.

The chain employs TRBV15 and TRBJ2-7; tentative D call: TRBD1 (6 bases). Per germline, CDR1 LNHNV and CDR2 YYDKDF (reference sequence). This CDR3 is 16 amino acids long. The germline V and J ends were trimmed by 1 base and 4 bases, with 17 bases remaining between them. This chain's CDR3 is CATSRAPGQPVYEQYF. The CDR3 region has the DNA TGTGCCACCAGCAGAGCCCCGGGACAACCAGTATACGAGCAGTACTTC.

The V and J genes are TRBV30 and TRBJ1-1; D gene ambiguous. CDR3 length: 14 residues. Between the trimmed V and J ends, which lost 0 bases and 1 base, there was a span of 9 bases. Per the germline V gene, CDR1 is GTSNPN and CDR2 is SVGIG (reference sequence). The CDR3 sequence: CAWSVGLRNTEAFF. DNA of the CDR3: TGTGCCTGGAGTGTAGGGTTGCGGAACACTGAAGCTTTCTTT.

The chain uses TRBV12-3 or TRBV12-4 and TRBJ2-3; no clear D. Trimming left V 6 bases short and J 4 bases short, with 11 bases between. The CDR3 extends over 13 amino acids. CDR3 region: CASSPGESDTQYF. The CDR3, as DNA: TGTGCCAGCAGCCCCGGCGAGTCAGATACGCAGTATTTT.

This rearrangement joins TRBV12-3 or TRBV12-4 to TRBJ2-1; 10 nucleotides line up with TRBD2. The V segment lost 5 bases and the J segment 7 bases; nucleotides outside the gene matches: 8. This CDR3 is built from 15 residues. CDR3 sequence: CASSQREGLDNEQFF. The CDR3 coding sequence is TGTGCCAGCAGTCAGCGGGAGGGCCTGGATAATGAGCAGTTCTTC.